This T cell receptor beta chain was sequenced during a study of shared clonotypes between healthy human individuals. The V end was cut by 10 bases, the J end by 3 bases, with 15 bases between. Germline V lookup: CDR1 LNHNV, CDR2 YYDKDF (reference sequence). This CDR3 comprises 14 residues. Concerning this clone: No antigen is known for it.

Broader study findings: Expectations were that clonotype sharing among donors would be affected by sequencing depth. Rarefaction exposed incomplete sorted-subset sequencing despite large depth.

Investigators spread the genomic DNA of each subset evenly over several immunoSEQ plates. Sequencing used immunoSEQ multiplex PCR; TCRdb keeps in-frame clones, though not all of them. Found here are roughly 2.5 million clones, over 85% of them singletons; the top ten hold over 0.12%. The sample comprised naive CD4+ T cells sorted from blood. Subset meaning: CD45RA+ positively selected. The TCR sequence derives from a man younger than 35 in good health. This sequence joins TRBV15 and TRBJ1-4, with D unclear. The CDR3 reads CASMDSRPNEKLFF. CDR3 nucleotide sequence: TGTGCCAGCATGGACTCGAGACCTAATGAAAAACTGTTTTTT.